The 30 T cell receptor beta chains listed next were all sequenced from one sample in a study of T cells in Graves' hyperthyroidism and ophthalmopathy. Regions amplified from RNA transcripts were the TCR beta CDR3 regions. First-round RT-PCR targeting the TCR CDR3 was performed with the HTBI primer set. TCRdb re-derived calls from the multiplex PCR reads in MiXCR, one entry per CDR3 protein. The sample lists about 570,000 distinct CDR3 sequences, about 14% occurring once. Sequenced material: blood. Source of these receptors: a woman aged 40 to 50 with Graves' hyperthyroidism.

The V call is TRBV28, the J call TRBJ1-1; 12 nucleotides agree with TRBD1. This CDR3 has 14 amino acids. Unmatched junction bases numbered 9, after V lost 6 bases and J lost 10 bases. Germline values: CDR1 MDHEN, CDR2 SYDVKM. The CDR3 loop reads CASSPQGQGARAFF. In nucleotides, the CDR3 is TGTGCCAGCAGCCCCCAGGGACAGGGGGCGAGAGCTTTCTTT.

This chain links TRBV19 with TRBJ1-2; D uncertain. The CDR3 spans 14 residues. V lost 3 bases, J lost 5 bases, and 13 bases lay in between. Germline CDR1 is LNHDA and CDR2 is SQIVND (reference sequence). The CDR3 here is CASSIPQTDYGYTF. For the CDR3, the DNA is TGTGCCAGTAGTATCCCTCAGACTGATTATGGCTACACCTTC.

CDR3 DNA: TGTGCCAGCAGGGTTACAGACTACTATGGCTACACCTTC. Its protein product is CASRVTDYYGYTF. The V gene is TRBV6-1, the J gene TRBJ1-2; no reliable D call. The CDR3 spans 13 residues. Trimming shortened V by 6 bases and J by 3 bases, and 11 bases separated the two germline ends. The germline V gene encodes CDR1 MNHNS and CDR2 SASEGT.

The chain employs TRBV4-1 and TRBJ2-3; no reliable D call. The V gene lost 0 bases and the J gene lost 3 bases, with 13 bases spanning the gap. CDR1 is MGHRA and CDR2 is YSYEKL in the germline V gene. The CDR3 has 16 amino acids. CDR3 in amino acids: CASSQDLALGTDTQYF. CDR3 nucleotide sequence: TGCGCCAGCAGCCAAGATTTGGCATTGGGTACAGATACGCAGTATTTT.

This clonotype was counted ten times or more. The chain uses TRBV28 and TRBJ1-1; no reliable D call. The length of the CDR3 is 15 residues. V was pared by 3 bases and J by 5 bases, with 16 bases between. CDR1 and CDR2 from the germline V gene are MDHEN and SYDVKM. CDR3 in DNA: TGTGCCAGCAGTTTGTCAGGACGCCGGGGAACTGAAGCTTTCTTT. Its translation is CASSLSGRRGTEAFF.

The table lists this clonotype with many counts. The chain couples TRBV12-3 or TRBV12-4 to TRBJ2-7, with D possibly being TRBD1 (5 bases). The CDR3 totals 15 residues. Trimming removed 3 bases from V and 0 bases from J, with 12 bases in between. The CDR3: CASSLSQGLSYEQYF. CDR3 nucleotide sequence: TGTGCCAGCAGTTTGAGCCAGGGCCTCTCCTACGAGCAGTACTTC.

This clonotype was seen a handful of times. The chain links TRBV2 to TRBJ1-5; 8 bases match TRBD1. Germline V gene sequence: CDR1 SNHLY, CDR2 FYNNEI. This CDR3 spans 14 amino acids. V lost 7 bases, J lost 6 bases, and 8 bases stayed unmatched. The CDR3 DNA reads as TGTGCCAGCAACGAAGGGCAGGGGGCTCAGCCCCAGCATTTT. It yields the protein CASNEGQGAQPQHF. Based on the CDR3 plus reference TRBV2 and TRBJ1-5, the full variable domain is EPEVTQTPSHQVTQMGQEVILRCVPISNHLYFYWYRQILGQKVEFLVSFYNNEISEKSEIFDDQFSVERPDGSNFTLKIRSTKLEDSAMYFCASNEGQGAQPQHFGDGTRLSIL.

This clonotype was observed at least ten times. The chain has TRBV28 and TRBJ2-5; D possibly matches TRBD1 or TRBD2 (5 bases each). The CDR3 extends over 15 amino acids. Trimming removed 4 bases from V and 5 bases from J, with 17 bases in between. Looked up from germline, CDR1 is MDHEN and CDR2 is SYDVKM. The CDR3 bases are TGTGCCAGCAGTTCGACAGCGCGGACTGGGGAGACCCAGTACTTC. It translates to CASSSTARTGETQYF.

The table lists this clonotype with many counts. CDR3 bases: TGCAGTGCGCCCGGGACTAGCGGGACGAACGAGCAGTACTTC. This sequence encodes CSAPGTSGTNEQYF. The chain has TRBV20-1 and TRBJ2-7; 13 bases map to TRBD2. The V and J ends lost 6 bases and 5 bases, in that order; junction bases with no gene match: 7. This CDR3 region has 14 residues. Germline loops: CDR1 DFQATT, CDR2 SNEGSKA (reference sequence).

In DNA, the CDR3 is TGCAGCGTTTCCCGGACCGGGACTAGCGGCCCCGGGGAGCTGTTTTTT. Protein: CSVSRTGTSGPGELFF. The gene calls are TRBV29-1 and TRBJ2-2; 11 nucleotides align to TRBD2. V dropped 5 bases and J dropped 6; count of bases not matched to a gene: 11. The CDR3 length is 16 residues. Per germline, CDR1 SQVTM and CDR2 ANQGSEA.

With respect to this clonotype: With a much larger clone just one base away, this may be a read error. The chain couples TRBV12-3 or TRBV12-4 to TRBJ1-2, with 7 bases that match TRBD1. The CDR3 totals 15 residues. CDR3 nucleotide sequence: TGTGCCAGCAGCTTCAGGGGGTCGAGGAACTATGGCTGCACCTTC. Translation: CASSFRGSRNYGCTF.

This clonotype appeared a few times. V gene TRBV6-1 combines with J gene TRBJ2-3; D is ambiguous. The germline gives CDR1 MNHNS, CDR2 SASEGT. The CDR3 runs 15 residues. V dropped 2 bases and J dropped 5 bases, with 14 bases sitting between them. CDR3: CASSEMGGPLDTQYF. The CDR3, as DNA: TGTGCCAGCAGTGAAATGGGCGGACCCCTAGATACGCAGTATTTT.

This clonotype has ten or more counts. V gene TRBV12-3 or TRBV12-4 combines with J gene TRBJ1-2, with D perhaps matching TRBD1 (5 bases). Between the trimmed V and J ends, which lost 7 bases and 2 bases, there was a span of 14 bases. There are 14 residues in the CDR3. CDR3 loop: CASTSGSPNYGYTF. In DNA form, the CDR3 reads TGTGCCAGCACTTCAGGGTCGCCAAACTATGGCTACACCTTC.

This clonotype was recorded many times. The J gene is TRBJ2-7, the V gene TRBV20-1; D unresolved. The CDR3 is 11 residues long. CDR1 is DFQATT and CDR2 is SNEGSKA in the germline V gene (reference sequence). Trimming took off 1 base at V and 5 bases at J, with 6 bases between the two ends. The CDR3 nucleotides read TGCAGTGCTAGAGGGCTGGACGAGCAGTACTTC. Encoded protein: CSARGLDEQYF.

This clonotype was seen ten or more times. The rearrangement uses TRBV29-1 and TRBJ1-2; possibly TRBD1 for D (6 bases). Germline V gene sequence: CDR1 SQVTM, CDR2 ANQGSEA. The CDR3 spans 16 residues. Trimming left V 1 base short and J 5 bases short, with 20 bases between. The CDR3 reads CSVEASGVPVGYGYTF. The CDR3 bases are TGCAGCGTTGAAGCCTCAGGGGTCCCGGTTGGGTATGGCTACACCTTC.

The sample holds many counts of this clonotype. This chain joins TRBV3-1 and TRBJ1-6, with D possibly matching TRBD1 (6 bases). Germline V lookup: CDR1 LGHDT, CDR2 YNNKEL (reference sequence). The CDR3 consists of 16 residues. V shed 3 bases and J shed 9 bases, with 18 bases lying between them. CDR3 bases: TGTGCCAGCAGCCATACGGACTTTTTCAGGGGTTCACCCCTCCACTTT. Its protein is CASSHTDFFRGSPLHF.

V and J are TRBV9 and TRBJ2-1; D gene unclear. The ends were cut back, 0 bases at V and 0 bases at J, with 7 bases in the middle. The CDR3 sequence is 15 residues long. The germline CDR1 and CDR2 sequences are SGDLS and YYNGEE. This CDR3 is CASSVDGFSYNEQFF. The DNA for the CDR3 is TGTGCCAGCAGCGTAGACGGATTCTCCTACAATGAGCAGTTCTTC.

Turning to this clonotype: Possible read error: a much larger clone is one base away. CDR3 residues: CASSLEIGLNYGYTF. DNA of the CDR3: TGTGCCAGCAGCTTGGAAATAGGTCTGAACTATGGCTACACCTTC. The chain links TRBV5-5 to TRBJ1-2, with D hard to call. The V end lost 0 bases, the J end lost 2 bases, and 11 bases lay between the germline ends. CDR3 length equals 15 residues. Germline V gene sequence: CDR1 SGHKS, CDR2 YYEKEE (reference sequence).

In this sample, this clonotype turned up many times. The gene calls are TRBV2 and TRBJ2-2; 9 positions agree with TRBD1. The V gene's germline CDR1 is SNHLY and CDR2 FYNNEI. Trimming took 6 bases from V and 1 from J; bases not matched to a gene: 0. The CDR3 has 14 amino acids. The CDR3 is CASRDRGNTGELFF. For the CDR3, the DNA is TGTGCCAGCAGGGACAGGGGGAACACCGGGGAGCTGTTTTTT. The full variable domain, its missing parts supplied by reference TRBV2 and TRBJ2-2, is EPEVTQTPSHQVTQMGQEVILRCVPISNHLYFYWYRQILGQKVEFLVSFYNNEISEKSEIFDDQFSVERPDGSNFTLKIRSTKLEDSAMYFCASRDRGNTGELFFGEGSRLTVL.

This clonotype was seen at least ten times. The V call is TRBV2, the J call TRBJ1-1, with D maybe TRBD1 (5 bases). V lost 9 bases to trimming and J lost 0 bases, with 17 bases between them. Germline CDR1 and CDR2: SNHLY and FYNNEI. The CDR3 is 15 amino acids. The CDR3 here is CASPKDISLNTEAFF. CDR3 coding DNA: TGTGCCAGTCCTAAGGACATTTCTTTGAACACTGAAGCTTTCTTT.

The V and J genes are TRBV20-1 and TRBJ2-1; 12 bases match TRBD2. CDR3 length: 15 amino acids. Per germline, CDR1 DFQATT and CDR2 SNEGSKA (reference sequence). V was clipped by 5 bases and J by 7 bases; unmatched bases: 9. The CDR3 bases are TGCAGTGCTTCGACTAGCGGGAGTGTCCCTAATGAGCAGTTCTTC. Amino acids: CSASTSGSVPNEQFF.

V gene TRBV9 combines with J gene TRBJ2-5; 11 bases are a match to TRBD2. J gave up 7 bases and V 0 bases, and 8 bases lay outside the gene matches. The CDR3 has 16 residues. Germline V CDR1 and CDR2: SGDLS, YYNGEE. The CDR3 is CASSVEGTSGSGTQYF. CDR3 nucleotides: TGTGCCAGCAGCGTAGAGGGGACTAGCGGTTCGGGGACCCAGTACTTC.

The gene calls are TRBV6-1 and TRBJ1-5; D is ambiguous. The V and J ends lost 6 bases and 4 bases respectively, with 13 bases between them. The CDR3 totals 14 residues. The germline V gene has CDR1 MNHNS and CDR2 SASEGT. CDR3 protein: CASRSGRENQPQHF. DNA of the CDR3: TGTGCCAGCAGATCCGGACGGGAAAATCAGCCCCAGCATTTT.

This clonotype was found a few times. The CDR3 nucleotides are TGTGCCAGCAGCTCAAATCAGGCGGCTGTTTATAATTCACCCCTCCACTTT. Amino acids: CASSSNQAAVYNSPLHF. This chain links TRBV7-9 with TRBJ1-6; no definite D call. Germline CDR1 SEHNR, CDR2 FQNEAQ (reference sequence). Trimming shortened V by 4 bases and J by 4 bases, and 17 bases separated the two germline ends. This CDR3 contains 17 residues.

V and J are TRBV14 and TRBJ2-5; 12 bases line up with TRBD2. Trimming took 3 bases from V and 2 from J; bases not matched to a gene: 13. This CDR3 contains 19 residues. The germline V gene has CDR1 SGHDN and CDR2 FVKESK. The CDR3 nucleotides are TGTGCCAGCAGCCAGCTCACTCAGGGGCTAGCGGGAGGGCAAGAGACCCAGTACTTC. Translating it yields CASSQLTQGLAGGQETQYF.

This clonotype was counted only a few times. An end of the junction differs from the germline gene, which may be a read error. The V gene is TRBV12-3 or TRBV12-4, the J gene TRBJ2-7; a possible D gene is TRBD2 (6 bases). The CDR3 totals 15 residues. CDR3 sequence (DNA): TGCGCCGGCAGTTTCGGAGGGCGGCTCTCCTACGAGCAGTACTTC. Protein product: CAGSFGGRLSYEQYF.

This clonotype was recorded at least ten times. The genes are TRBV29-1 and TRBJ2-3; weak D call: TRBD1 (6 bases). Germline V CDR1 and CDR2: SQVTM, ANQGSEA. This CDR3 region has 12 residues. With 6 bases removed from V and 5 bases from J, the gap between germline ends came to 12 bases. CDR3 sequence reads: CSVKKQGDTQYF. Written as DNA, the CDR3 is TGCAGCGTCAAGAAACAGGGAGATACGCAGTATTTT.

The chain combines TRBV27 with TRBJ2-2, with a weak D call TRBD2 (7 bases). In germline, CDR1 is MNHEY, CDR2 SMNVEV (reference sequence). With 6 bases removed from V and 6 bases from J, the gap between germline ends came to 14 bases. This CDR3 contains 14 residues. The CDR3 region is CASSLRGASGELFF. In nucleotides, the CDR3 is TGTGCCAGCAGCCTTCGGGGGGCATCCGGGGAGCTGTTTTTT.

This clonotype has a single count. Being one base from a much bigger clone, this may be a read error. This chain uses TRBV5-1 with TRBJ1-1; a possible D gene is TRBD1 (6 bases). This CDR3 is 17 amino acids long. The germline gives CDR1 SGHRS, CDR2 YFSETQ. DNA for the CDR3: TGCGTCAGCAGCTCAGGGACAATGACTTTTGTTAACACTGAAGCTTTCTTT. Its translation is CVSSSGTMTFVNTEAFF.

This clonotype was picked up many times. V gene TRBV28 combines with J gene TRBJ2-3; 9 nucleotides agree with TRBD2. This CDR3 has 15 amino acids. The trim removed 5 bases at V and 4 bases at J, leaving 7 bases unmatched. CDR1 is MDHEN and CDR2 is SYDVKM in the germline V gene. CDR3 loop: CASSAFGGRADTQYF. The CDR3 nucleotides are TGTGCCAGCAGTGCCTTTGGCGGGAGGGCAGATACGCAGTATTTT.